Following are 15 T cell receptor beta chains from one sample sequenced in a study of neurological immune-mediated disorders. TCRdb re-analysed the 5' RACE reads in MiXCR, keeping a single row per CDR3 protein. This repertoire shows about 46,000 distinct CDR3 sequences, 3% found once; its top ten account for approximately 15%. Material: PBMCs. These receptors all come from a woman aged 50 to 60 with multiple sclerosis.

This clonotype was counted at least ten times. The chain couples TRBV7-2 to TRBJ2-2, with 11 bases fitting TRBD2. Trimming cost V 4 bases and J 6 bases; bases outside gene matches: 4. This CDR3 contains 15 residues. CDR1 and CDR2 (germline): SGHTA, FQGNSA. The CDR3 coding sequence is TGTGCCAGCAGCTATACTAGCGGGAGTGCCGGGGAGCTGTTTTTT. Translation: CASSYTSGSAGELFF.

This clonotype showed up many times. The V call is TRBV3-1, the J call TRBJ2-1; 11 nucleotides align to TRBD2. The V segment lost 0 bases and the J segment 8 bases; nucleotides outside the gene matches: 9. CDR1 and CDR2 from the germline V gene are LGHDT and YNNKEL (reference sequence). The CDR3 consists of 17 residues. For the CDR3, the DNA is TGTGCCAGCAGCCAAGATCGCATGACTAGCGGGAACGATGAGCAGTTCTTC. It translates to CASSQDRMTSGNDEQFF.

This clonotype was seen a few times. A much larger clone sits a single nucleotide away, making a read error possible. This rearrangement joins TRBV5-6 to TRBJ2-5; D is unresolved. Germline V gene data show CDR1 as SGHDT and CDR2 as YYEEEE. V was pared by 4 bases and J by 2 bases, with 12 bases between. CDR3 length equals 14 residues. This CDR3 reads CASSVVGLQETQYF. Written as DNA, the CDR3 is TGTGCCAGCAGCGTGGTGGGGTTACAAGAGACCCAGTACTTC.

This clonotype came up many times. The chain combines TRBV20-1 with TRBJ2-7, with D maybe TRBD1 (6 bases). Trimming stripped 2 bases from V and 6 bases from J, with 11 bases between. Germline lookup yields CDR1 DFQATT and CDR2 SNEGSKA (reference sequence). The CDR3 has 12 residues. CDR3 in DNA: TGCAGTGCTAGATTACCAGGGGCCGAGCAGTACTTC. Translation gives CSARLPGAEQYF.

This clonotype was seen at least ten times. The chain combines TRBV27 with TRBJ2-2; TRBD1 matches at 12 bases. The length of the CDR3 is 20 residues. Germline V gives CDR1 MNHEY, CDR2 SMNVEV (reference sequence). V dropped 4 bases and J dropped 2; count of bases not matched to a gene: 14. The CDR3 region is CASSYNLRDRGLSNTGELFF. The CDR3, as DNA: TGTGCCAGCAGTTATAACCTCCGGGACAGGGGGCTTTCTAACACCGGGGAGCTGTTTTTT.

In this sample, this clonotype turned up many times. The V call is TRBV10-2, the J call TRBJ2-5, with 10 bases identical to TRBD2. This CDR3 spans 15 amino acids. Germline V CDR1 and CDR2: WSHSY, SAAADI. The ends lost 2 bases at V and 2 bases at J; junction bases unmatched: 2. This CDR3 is CASSEPGLAQETQYF. DNA of the CDR3: TGCGCCAGCAGTGAGCCGGGACTAGCGCAAGAGACCCAGTACTTC.

This clonotype was observed at least ten times. The CDR3 bases are TGCGCCAGCAGCCCGGAAGTGGGTATCGACATTCAGTACTTC. Protein product: CASSPEVGIDIQYF. The chain uses TRBV5-1 and TRBJ2-4; the D is unclear. V lost 4 bases, J lost 8 bases, and 16 bases lay in between. This CDR3 comprises 14 residues. Per the germline V gene, CDR1 is SGHRS and CDR2 is YFSETQ.

This clonotype was seen many times. For the CDR3, the DNA is TGCAGTGCTAGTCTCAGGGGGAGGTACAATGAGCAGTTCTTC. Protein product: CSASLRGRYNEQFF. The chain joins TRBV20-1 to TRBJ2-1; maybe TRBD1 (7 bases). CDR1 and CDR2 from the germline V gene are DFQATT and SNEGSKA (reference sequence). V lost 3 bases to trimming and J lost 4 bases, with 13 bases between them. The CDR3 consists of 14 residues.

The chain links TRBV2 to TRBJ1-1, with unresolved D. Trimming took 7 bases from V and 6 from J, leaving 12 bases between them. This CDR3 has 12 residues. Germline V lookup: CDR1 SNHLY, CDR2 FYNNEI. CDR3 amino acids: CASTTGGPEAFF. CDR3 bases: TGTGCCAGCACCACGGGAGGGCCTGAAGCTTTCTTT.

In its sample, this clonotype was seen many times. Here the CDR3 reads CSAREEDRARAFF. The CDR3 DNA reads as TGCAGTGCTAGAGAAGAGGACAGGGCGAGGGCTTTCTTT. J is TRBJ1-1 and V is TRBV20-1, with 8 bases fitting TRBD1. Germline CDR1 is DFQATT and CDR2 is SNEGSKA (reference sequence). V gave up 0 bases and J gave up 11 bases; unmatched junction bases: 8. The CDR3 totals 13 residues.

This clonotype occurred many times. The chain combines TRBV3-1 with TRBJ2-1; 8 nucleotides match TRBD2. This CDR3 has 15 amino acids. CDR1 and CDR2 (germline): LGHDT, YNNKEL (reference sequence). Unmatched junction bases numbered 10, after V lost 5 bases and J lost 7 bases. CDR3 in DNA: TGTGCCAGCAGCGCCCGGGAGGGGAGCTGGAATGAGCAGTTCTTC. Its translation: CASSAREGSWNEQFF.

This clonotype was recorded at least ten times. This sequence joins TRBV12-3 or TRBV12-4 and TRBJ1-2; D not certain. The CDR3 is 14 residues long. Between the trimmed V and J ends, which lost 1 base and 1 base, there was a span of 7 bases. The DNA for the CDR3 is TGTGCCAGCAGTTTAGGGCGGGTTAACTATGGCTACACCTTC. Encoded protein: CASSLGRVNYGYTF.

This clonotype was seen many times. The chain couples TRBV10-3 to TRBJ1-1; perhaps TRBD1 as D (6 bases). This CDR3 has 16 amino acids. Germline V CDR1 and CDR2: ENHRY, SYGVKD. V was cut by 3 bases and J by 1 base, with 15 bases left in between. Written as DNA, the CDR3 is TGTGCCATCAGTGACGGGGGGGGGCTGTGGAACACTGAAGCTTTCTTT. It yields the protein CAISDGGGLWNTEAFF.

This clonotype showed up just a few times. The chain joins TRBV4-1 to TRBJ2-2; D is ambiguous. The CDR3 runs 15 residues. The germline CDR1 and CDR2 sequences are MGHRA and YSYEKL. The V end was cut by 3 bases, the J end by 4 bases, with 12 bases between. The CDR3 protein is CASSHLIGGTGELFF. The CDR3 DNA reads as TGCGCCAGCAGCCACTTGATTGGCGGCACCGGGGAGCTGTTTTTT.

This clonotype was observed at least ten times. The rearrangement joins TRBV20-1 to TRBJ1-2, with D unclear. The V gene's germline CDR1 is DFQATT and CDR2 SNEGSKA (reference sequence). V lost 3 bases and J lost 4, with 9 bases in between. This CDR3 is built from 12 residues. Here the CDR3 reads CSARDIIYGYTF. CDR3 DNA: TGCAGTGCTAGGGATATCATCTATGGCTACACCTTC.